These 12 T cell receptor beta chains share one sample of origin, sequenced in a study of shared clonotypes between healthy human individuals. Clones were sequenced by immunoSEQ multiplex PCR, and TCRdb holds only the in-frame ones, with some missing. There are approximately 2.5 million clones in the sample; 80% to 95% occur only once, and 0.36% lies in the top ten. Source material: naive CD4+ T cells from PBMCs. Stated subset: CD45RA+ positively selected. These TCRs come from a man aged 18-30 years in good health. Some clones in this sample may be carry-over from other donors' samples.

CDR3 sequence: CASSLRRTHGTRYNEQFF. As DNA, the CDR3 is TGTGCCAGCAGCTTAAGGCGGACCCATGGGACCCGGTACAATGAGCAGTTCTTC. V usage is TRBV7-3 and J usage is TRBJ2-1; possibly TRBD1 or TRBD2 for D (5 bases each). Germline loops: CDR1 SGHTA, CDR2 FQGTGA. Trimming took off 1 base at V and 4 bases at J, with 20 bases between the two ends. The CDR3 extends over 18 amino acids.

This chain uses TRBV7-3 with TRBJ2-1; 15 nucleotides align to TRBD2. The CDR3 is 20 amino acids. Unmatched junction bases numbered 10, after V lost 0 bases and J lost 4 bases. Germline values: CDR1 SGHTA, CDR2 FQGTGA. For the CDR3, the DNA is TGTGCCAGCAGCTTAACGCAGGGAGGGACTAGCGGGAGGTTATACAATGAGCAGTTCTTC. Residues: CASSLTQGGTSGRLYNEQFF.

The chain joins TRBV4-1 to TRBJ1-2; 10 bases agree with TRBD1. Germline V CDR1 and CDR2: MGHRA, YSYEKL. V lost 1 base, J lost 2 bases, and 4 bases stayed unmatched. The CDR3 runs to 16 residues. The CDR3 DNA reads as TGCGCCAGCAGCCAAGCCGAGGGACAGGGGAACTATGGCTACACCTTC. This codes for CASSQAEGQGNYGYTF.

The V gene is TRBV6-5, the J gene TRBJ2-3; the D is unclear. This CDR3 has 11 residues. The germline gives CDR1 MNHEY, CDR2 SVGAGI. The V gene lost 6 bases and the J gene lost 6 bases, with 7 bases spanning the gap. The CDR3 spells CASSVGDTQYF. DNA of the CDR3: TGTGCCAGCAGCGTGGGGGATACGCAGTATTTT.

The gene calls are TRBV10-3 and TRBJ1-1; D gene unclear. Trimming stripped 3 bases from V and 3 bases from J, with 11 bases between. The CDR3 is made up of 14 amino acids. The germline V gene encodes CDR1 ENHRY and CDR2 SYGVKD. The DNA of the CDR3 is TGTGCCATCAGTGAACGGGGTTCGGACACTGAAGCTTTCTTT. Encoded protein: CAISERGSDTEAFF.

Here the CDR3 reads CASSQEDSYYGYTF. As DNA, the CDR3 is TGTGCCAGCAGCCAAGAGGACAGCTACTATGGCTACACCTTC. This chain connects TRBV14 to TRBJ1-2; TRBD1 might be the D (6 bases). The length of the CDR3 is 14 residues. Germline V gene sequence: CDR1 SGHDN, CDR2 FVKESK. Trimming cost V 0 bases and J 3 bases, with 8 bases left between them.

The chain links TRBV9 to TRBJ2-5, with 8 positions matching TRBD2. This CDR3 is built from 16 residues. Germline values: CDR1 SGDLS, CDR2 YYNGEE. The V segment lost 3 bases and the J segment 4 bases; nucleotides outside the gene matches: 11. The CDR3 loop reads CASSASGAGGGETQYF. As DNA, the CDR3 is TGTGCCAGCAGCGCCTCCGGGGCGGGAGGTGGAGAGACCCAGTACTTC.

The CDR3 region is CASSLYHSPNYEQYF. CDR3 DNA sequence: TGTGCCAGCAGCTTATACCACAGCCCCAACTACGAGCAGTACTTC. V gene TRBV7-2 combines with J gene TRBJ2-7; no firm D call. The CDR3 is 15 amino acids. The V end was cut by 2 bases, the J end by 3 bases, with 14 bases between. Germline V gives CDR1 SGHTA, CDR2 FQGNSA.

CDR3 nucleotide sequence: TGCGCCAGCAGCCCCACTCTCAGTAGGGACCTCAAGGATCAGCCCCAGCATTTT. Protein sequence: CASSPTLSRDLKDQPQHF. The rearrangement joins TRBV4-1 to TRBJ1-5; D might be TRBD1 (5 bases). Germline V gives CDR1 MGHRA, CDR2 YSYEKL. Trimming left V 4 bases short and J 5 bases short, with 24 bases between. The length of the CDR3 is 18 residues.

This clone was counted a few times. The sample holds other DNA sequences that translate to the same CDR3. The rearrangement joins TRBV28 to TRBJ1-1; D ambiguous. Germline lookup yields CDR1 MDHEN and CDR2 SYDVKM. Trimming stripped 2 bases from V and 8 bases from J, with 6 bases between. This CDR3 is built from 11 residues. The CDR3 protein is CASSLGREAFF. In DNA form, the CDR3 reads TGTGCCAGCAGTTTAGGCAGGGAAGCTTTCTTT.

This chain connects TRBV11-2 to TRBJ2-1, with unresolved D. V shed 4 bases and J shed 2 bases, with 12 bases lying between them. Looked up from germline, CDR1 is SGHAT and CDR2 is FQNNGV. This CDR3 has 15 residues. The CDR3 nucleotides read TGTGCCAGCAGCTCCCTCAGGAGTACCTACAATGAGCAGTTCTTC. Its protein product is CASSSLRSTYNEQFF. The complete variable domain, with remaining parts taken from reference TRBV11-2 and TRBJ2-1, reads EAGVAQSPRYKIIEKRQSVAFWCNPISGHATLYWYQQILGQGPKLLIQFQNNGVVDDSQLPKDRFSAERLKGVDSTLKIQPAKLEDSAVYLCASSSLRSTYNEQFFGPGTRLTVL.

The chain couples TRBV5-6 to TRBJ1-1; 7 positions agree with TRBD1. CDR3 length: 12 amino acids. CDR1 and CDR2 from the germline V gene are SGHDT and YYEEEE. Germline trimming cut 2 bases from V and 11 bases from J; bases unmatched to any gene: 6. CDR3 sequence (DNA): TGTGCCAGCAGCTTTCAACAGGGGAACGCTTTCTTT. This sequence encodes CASSFQQGNAFF.